This TCR beta chain was recorded in a study of response to subunit inactivated influenza vaccine. Study-level findings and limits: The study's authors posited that every seasonal influenza vaccination enlists few new T cells.

TCRdb processed the RT-PCR reads anew with MiXCR; each CDR3 protein has one entry. The sample has about half a million distinct CDR3 sequences, approximately 9.9% seen once. Comments on this clonotype: The antigen is unknown.

Sequencing was performed on PBMCs from blood, taken roughly 47 days after vaccination. The clonotype originates from a man aged 45-65 years who received an inactivated influenza vaccine.

DNA of the CDR3: TGCAGTCCCTGGGGCCGGCGGGAGGCGGGGACAGATACGCAGTATTTT. Translation: CSPWGRREAGTDTQYF. The chain carries TRBV20-1 and TRBJ2-3; 8 nucleotides line up with TRBD2. This CDR3 is 16 amino acids long. V lost 8 bases to trimming and J lost 3 bases; unmatched junction nucleotides: 16. Germline CDR1 is DFQATT and CDR2 is SNEGSKA (reference sequence).